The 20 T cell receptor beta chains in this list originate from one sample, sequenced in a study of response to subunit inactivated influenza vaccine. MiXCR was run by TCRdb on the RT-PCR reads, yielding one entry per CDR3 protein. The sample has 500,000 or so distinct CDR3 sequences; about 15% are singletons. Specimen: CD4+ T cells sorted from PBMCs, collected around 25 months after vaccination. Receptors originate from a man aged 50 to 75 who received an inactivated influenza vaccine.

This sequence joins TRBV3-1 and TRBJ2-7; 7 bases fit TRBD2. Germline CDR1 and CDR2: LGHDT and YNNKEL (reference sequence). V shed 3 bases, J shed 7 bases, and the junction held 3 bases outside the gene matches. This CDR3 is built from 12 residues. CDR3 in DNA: TGTGCCAGCAGCCACCCCGGGGGGGAGCAGTACTTC. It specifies CASSHPGGEQYF.

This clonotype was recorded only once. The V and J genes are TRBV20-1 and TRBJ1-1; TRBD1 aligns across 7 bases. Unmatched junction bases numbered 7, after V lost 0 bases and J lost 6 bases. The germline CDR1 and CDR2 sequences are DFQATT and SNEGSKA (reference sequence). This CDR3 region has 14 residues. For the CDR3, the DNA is TGCAGTGCTAGAGATCCCCAGGGGGTGGCTGAAGCTTTCTTT. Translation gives CSARDPQGVAEAFF.

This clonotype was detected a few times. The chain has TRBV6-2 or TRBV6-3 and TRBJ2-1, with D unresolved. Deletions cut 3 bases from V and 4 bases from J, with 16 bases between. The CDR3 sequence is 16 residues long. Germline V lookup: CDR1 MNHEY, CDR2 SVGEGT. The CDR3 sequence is CASSYRVNIQYNEQFF. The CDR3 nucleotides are TGTGCCAGCAGTTATAGGGTGAATATCCAATACAATGAGCAGTTCTTC.

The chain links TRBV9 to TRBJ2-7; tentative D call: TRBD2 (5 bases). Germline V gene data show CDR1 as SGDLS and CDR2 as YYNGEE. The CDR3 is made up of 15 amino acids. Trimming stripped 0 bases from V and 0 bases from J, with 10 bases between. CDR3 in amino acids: CASSVGVTSSYEQYF. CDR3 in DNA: TGTGCCAGCAGCGTAGGGGTAACTAGCTCCTACGAGCAGTACTTC.

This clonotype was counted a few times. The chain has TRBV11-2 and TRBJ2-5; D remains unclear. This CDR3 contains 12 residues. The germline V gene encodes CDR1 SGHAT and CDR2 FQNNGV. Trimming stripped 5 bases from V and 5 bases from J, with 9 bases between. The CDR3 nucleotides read TGTGCCAGCAGCACCCTCTCGGAGACCCAGTACTTC. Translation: CASSTLSETQYF.

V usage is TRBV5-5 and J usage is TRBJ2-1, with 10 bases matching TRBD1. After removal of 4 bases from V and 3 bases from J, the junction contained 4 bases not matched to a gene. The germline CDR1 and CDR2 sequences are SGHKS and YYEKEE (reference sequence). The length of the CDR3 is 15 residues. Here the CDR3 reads CASSGGQGVYNEQFF. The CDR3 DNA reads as TGTGCCAGCAGCGGAGGACAGGGGGTCTACAATGAGCAGTTCTTC.

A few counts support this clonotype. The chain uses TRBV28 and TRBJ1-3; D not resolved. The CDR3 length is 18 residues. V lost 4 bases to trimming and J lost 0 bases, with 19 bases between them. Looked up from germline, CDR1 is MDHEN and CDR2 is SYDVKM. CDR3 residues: CASSSTLRHLSSGNTIYF. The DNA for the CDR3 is TGTGCCAGCAGTTCCACACTCAGACATCTGAGCTCTGGAAACACCATATATTTT. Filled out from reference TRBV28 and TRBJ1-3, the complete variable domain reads DVKVTQSSRYLVKRTGEKVFLECVQDMDHENMFWYRQDPGLGLRLIYFSYDVKMKEKGDIPEGYSVSREKKERFSLILESASTNQTSMYLCASSSTLRHLSSGNTIYFGEGSWLTVV.

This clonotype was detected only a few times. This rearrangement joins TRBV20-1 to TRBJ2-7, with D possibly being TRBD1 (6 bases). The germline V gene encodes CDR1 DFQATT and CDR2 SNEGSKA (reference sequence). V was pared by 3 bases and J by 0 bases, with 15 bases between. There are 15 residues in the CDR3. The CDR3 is CSASGVRGFSYEQYF. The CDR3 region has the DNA TGCAGTGCTAGTGGGGTCAGGGGTTTCTCCTACGAGCAGTACTTC.

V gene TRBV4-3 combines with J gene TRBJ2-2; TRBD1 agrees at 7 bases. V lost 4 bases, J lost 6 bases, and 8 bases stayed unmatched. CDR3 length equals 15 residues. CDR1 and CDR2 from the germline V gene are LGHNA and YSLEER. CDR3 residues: CASSLSTGSAGELFF. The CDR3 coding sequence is TGCGCCAGCAGCCTGTCGACAGGGTCGGCCGGGGAGCTGTTTTTT.

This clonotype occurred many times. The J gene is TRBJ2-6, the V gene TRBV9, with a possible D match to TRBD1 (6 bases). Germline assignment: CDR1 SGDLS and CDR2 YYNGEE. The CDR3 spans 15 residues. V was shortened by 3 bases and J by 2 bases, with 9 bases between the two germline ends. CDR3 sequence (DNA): TGTGCCAGCAGCGAGTCAGGGGCTGGGGCCAACGTCCTGACTTTC. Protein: CASSESGAGANVLTF.

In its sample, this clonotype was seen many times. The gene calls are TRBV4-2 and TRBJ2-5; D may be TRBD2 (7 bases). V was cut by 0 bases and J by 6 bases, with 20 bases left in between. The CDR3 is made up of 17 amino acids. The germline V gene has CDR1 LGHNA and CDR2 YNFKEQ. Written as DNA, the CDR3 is TGTGCCAGCAGCCAAGATTTTGGAGGGGGGGCCGGCAAGACCCAGTACTTC. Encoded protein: CASSQDFGGGAGKTQYF.

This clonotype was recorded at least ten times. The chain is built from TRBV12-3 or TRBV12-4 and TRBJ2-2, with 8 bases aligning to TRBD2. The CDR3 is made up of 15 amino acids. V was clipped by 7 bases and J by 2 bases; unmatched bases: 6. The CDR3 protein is CASTFREGNTGELFF. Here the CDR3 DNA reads TGTGCCAGCACTTTCCGGGAGGGAAACACCGGGGAGCTGTTTTTT.

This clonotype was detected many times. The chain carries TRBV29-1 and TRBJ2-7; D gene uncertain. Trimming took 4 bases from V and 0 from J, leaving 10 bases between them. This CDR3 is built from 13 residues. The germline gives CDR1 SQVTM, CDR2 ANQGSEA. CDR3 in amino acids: CSVVTDGSYEQYF. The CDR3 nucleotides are TGCAGCGTTGTGACGGATGGCTCCTACGAGCAGTACTTC.

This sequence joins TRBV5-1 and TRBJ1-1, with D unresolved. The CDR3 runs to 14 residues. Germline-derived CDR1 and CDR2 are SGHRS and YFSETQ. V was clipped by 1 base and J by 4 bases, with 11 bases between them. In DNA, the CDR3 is TGCGCCAGCAGCTTGAAAATCCGAGGCACTGAAGCTTTCTTT. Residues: CASSLKIRGTEAFF.

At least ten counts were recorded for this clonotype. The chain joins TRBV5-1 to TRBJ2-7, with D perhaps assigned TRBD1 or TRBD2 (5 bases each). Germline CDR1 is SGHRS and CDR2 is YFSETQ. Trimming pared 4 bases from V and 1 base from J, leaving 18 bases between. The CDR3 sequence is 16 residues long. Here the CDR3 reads CASSVNTGTESYEQYF. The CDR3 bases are TGCGCCAGCAGCGTGAACACTGGGACGGAGTCCTACGAGCAGTACTTC.

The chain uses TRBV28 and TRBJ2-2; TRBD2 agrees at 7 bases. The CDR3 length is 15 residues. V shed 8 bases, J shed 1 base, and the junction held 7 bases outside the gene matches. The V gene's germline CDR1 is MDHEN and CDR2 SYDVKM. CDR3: CASVPSGLNTGELFF. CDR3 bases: TGTGCCAGCGTTCCTAGCGGACTGAACACCGGGGAGCTGTTTTTT.

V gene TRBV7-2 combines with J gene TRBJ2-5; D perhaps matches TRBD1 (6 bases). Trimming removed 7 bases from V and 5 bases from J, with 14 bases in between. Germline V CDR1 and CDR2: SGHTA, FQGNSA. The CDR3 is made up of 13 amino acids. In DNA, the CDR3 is TGTGCCAGCATCCTAACTAGGGGGGAGACCCAGTACTTC. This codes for CASILTRGETQYF.

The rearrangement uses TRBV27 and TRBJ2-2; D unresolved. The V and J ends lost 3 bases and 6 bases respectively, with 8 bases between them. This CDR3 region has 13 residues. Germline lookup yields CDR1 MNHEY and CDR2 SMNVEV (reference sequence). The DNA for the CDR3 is TGTGCCAGCAGTTTTCGAATCGCCGGGGAGCTGTTTTTT. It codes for CASSFRIAGELFF.

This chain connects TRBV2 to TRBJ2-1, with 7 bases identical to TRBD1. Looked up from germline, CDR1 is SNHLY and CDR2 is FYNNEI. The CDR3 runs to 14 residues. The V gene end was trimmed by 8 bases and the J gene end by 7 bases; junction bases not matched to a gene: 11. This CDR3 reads CASQATGATNEQFF. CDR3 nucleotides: TGTGCCAGCCAGGCCACAGGGGCTACAAATGAGCAGTTCTTC.

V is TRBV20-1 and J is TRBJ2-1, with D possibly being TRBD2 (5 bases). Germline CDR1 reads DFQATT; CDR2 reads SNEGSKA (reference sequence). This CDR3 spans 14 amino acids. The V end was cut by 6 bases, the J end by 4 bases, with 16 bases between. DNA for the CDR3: TGCAGTGCCAGGCGTCGGGGATCTTACAATGAGCAGTTCTTC. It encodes CSARRRGSYNEQFF.